Following are 20 T cell receptor beta chains from one sample sequenced in a study of CD8+ T cells in alopecia areata. This sample's treatment: oral pan-JAK inhibitor, 5-10 mg twice daily. cDNA prepared by RNA extraction and subsequent reverse transcription served as the template for sequencing. Using immunoSEQ multiplex PCR, the repertoire was profiled, and TCRdb retains in-frame clones only, with some absent. The sample has 150,000 to 200,000 clones, 50% to 70% seen once. This material consisted of CD4+ T cells sorted from blood, taken between weeks 49 and 50, from a patient treated with tofacitinib. These TCRs come from a human donor with alopecia areata.

This clone came up a few times. The chain uses TRBV4-2 and TRBJ1-2; TRBD1 is a possible D gene (6 bases). The CDR3 is 16 amino acids. CDR1 is LGHNA, CDR2 YNFKEQ, per germline. Trimming shortened V by 0 bases and J by 7 bases, and 18 bases separated the two germline ends. Written as DNA, the CDR3 is TGTGCCAGCAGCCAAGATTCGCCTCGGGGGCGCGGTGGCTACACCTTC. Encoded protein: CASSQDSPRGRGGYTF.

J is TRBJ1-2 and V is TRBV29-1; 12 positions agree with TRBD1. V lost 6 bases, J lost 4 bases, and 9 bases stayed unmatched. This CDR3 has 15 residues. Germline V CDR1 and CDR2: SQVTM, ANQGSEA. CDR3 nucleotide sequence: TGCAGCGTCGGGGACAGGGGGCAACTGGGCTATGGCTACACCTTC. As protein: CSVGDRGQLGYGYTF.

This clone appeared a few times. The genes are TRBV30 and TRBJ2-2, with 10 bases fitting TRBD1. Unmatched junction bases numbered 3, after V lost 0 bases and J lost 5 bases. This CDR3 comprises 15 residues. Germline-derived CDR1 and CDR2 are GTSNPN and SVGIG (reference sequence). CDR3 sequence (DNA): TGTGCCTGGAGTGTAGCGGACAGGGGGACCGGGGAGCTGTTTTTT. It codes for CAWSVADRGTGELFF.

The chain recombines TRBV30 with TRBJ2-1; D ambiguous. V was clipped by 0 bases and J by 7 bases, with 7 bases between them. CDR3 length: 12 residues. Germline V lookup: CDR1 GTSNPN, CDR2 SVGIG (reference sequence). The CDR3 DNA sequence: TGTGCCTGGAGTGTAATGGGGAATGAGCAGTTCTTC. Its translation: CAWSVMGNEQFF.

This clone showed up just a few times. V gene TRBV10-3 combines with J gene TRBJ1-2; tentative D call: TRBD1 (5 bases). The germline V gene has CDR1 ENHRY and CDR2 SYGVKD. The V end was cut by 3 bases, the J end by 3 bases, with 8 bases between. The CDR3 has 13 amino acids. The CDR3 DNA is TGTGCCATCAGTGAACGGGGGGACTATGGCTACACCTTC. Encoded protein: CAISERGDYGYTF.

In its sample, this clone was seen a few times. This chain links TRBV29-1 with TRBJ1-1; unclear D gene. CDR1 SQVTM and CDR2 ANQGSEA come from the germline V gene. This CDR3 is 13 amino acids long. Trimming pared 7 bases from V and 0 bases from J, leaving 12 bases between. CDR3 region: CSAGGLMNTEAFF. The CDR3 region has the DNA TGCAGCGCCGGAGGATTAATGAACACTGAAGCTTTCTTT. The whole variable domain, remainder taken from reference TRBV29-1 and TRBJ1-1, is SAVISQKPSRDICQRGTSLTIQCQVDSQVTMMFWYRQQPGQSLTLIATANQGSEATYESGFVIDKFPISRPNLTFSTLTVSNMSPEDSSIYLCSAGGLMNTEAFFGQGTRLTVV.

This clone came up a few times. This chain connects TRBV29-1 to TRBJ2-5; 7 nucleotides match TRBD1. With 4 bases clipped from V and 5 bases from J, the junction kept 7 bases outside the gene matches. CDR1 is SQVTM, CDR2 ANQGSEA, per germline. This CDR3 has 13 residues. The DNA of the CDR3 is TGCAGCGTTGCAGGGGACAGAAGGGAGACCCAGTACTTC. Encoded protein: CSVAGDRRETQYF.

The rearrangement uses TRBV9 and TRBJ1-1, with D unclear. Germline values: CDR1 SGDLS, CDR2 YYNGEE. The V end lost 0 bases, the J end lost 4 bases, and 7 bases lay between the germline ends. The CDR3 runs 13 residues. In DNA form, the CDR3 reads TGTGCCAGCAGCGTAGGCAGTTCCACTGAAGCTTTCTTT. Translation: CASSVGSSTEAFF. Combining the CDR3 with reference TRBV9 and TRBJ1-1 gives the whole variable domain DSGVTQTPKHLITATGQRVTLRCSPRSGDLSVYWYQQSLDQGLQFLIQYYNGEERAKGNILERFSAQQFPDLHSELNLSSLELGDSALYFCASSVGSSTEAFFGQGTRLTVV.

Here the CDR3 reads CASSFRQTGGDGYTF. The DNA of the CDR3 is TGCGCCAGCAGCTTTCGACAAACAGGGGGAGATGGCTACACCTTC. The chain recombines TRBV5-1 with TRBJ1-2; TRBD1 matches at 8 bases. This CDR3 is built from 15 residues. CDR1 and CDR2 from the germline V gene are SGHRS and YFSETQ. J lost 6 bases, V lost 2 bases, and 9 bases had no gene match. Complete variable domain (other parts from reference TRBV5-1 and TRBJ1-2): KAGVTQTPRYLIKTRGQQVTLSCSPISGHRSVSWYQQTPGQGLQFLFEYFSETQRNKGNFPGRFSGRQFSNSRSEMNVSTLELGDSALYLCASSFRQTGGDGYTFGSGTRLTVV.

The gene calls are TRBV27 and TRBJ1-1; D perhaps matches TRBD1 (5 bases). The CDR3 length is 16 residues. Germline V gene sequence: CDR1 MNHEY, CDR2 SMNVEV (reference sequence). The ends were cut back, 3 bases at V and 8 bases at J, with 22 bases in the middle. CDR3 bases: TGTGCCAGCAGTTTGGAGAGTACGGGGCGTAAACCCGAAGCTTTCTTT. It specifies CASSLESTGRKPEAFF.

This clone was seen a few times. V is TRBV29-1 and J is TRBJ1-1, with D possibly being TRBD1 (6 bases). The CDR3 loop spans 13 amino acids. V lost 2 bases to trimming and J lost 8 bases, with 15 bases between them. Germline V gene lookup returns CDR1 SQVTM and CDR2 ANQGSEA. The CDR3 sequence: CSVESNEGGEAFF. The CDR3 bases are TGCAGCGTTGAATCGAATGAGGGGGGAGAAGCTTTCTTT.

The chain employs TRBV27 and TRBJ2-1, with 10 nucleotides matching TRBD2. The CDR3 has 16 residues. The junction had 0 bases not matched to a gene; V was cut back by 1 base and J by 0 bases. The germline CDR1 and CDR2 sequences are MNHEY and SMNVEV (reference sequence). The CDR3 region has the DNA TGTGCCAGCAGTTTATGGACTAGCGGCTCCTACAATGAGCAGTTCTTC. It is translated as CASSLWTSGSYNEQFF.

The J gene is TRBJ2-7, the V gene TRBV5-1, with TRBD2 matching over 7 bases. Germline V gene sequence: CDR1 SGHRS, CDR2 YFSETQ. V shed 6 bases, J shed 5 bases, and the junction held 11 bases outside the gene matches. The CDR3 is made up of 14 amino acids. CDR3 nucleotides: TGCGCCAGCACCGAAAGCGGGGTCACCCACGAGCAGTACTTC. Protein: CASTESGVTHEQYF.

The rearrangement joins TRBV11-2 to TRBJ2-2, with no clear D. V lost 6 bases and J lost 1, with 15 bases in between. CDR1 is SGHAT and CDR2 is FQNNGV in the germline V gene. There are 16 residues in the CDR3. The chain's CDR3 is CASRRPWTGNTGELFF. The CDR3 nucleotides are TGTGCCAGCAGGCGGCCGTGGACCGGGAACACCGGGGAGCTGTTTTTT.

The J gene is TRBJ2-3, the V gene TRBV9; TRBD1 aligns across 8 bases. J was trimmed by 2 bases and V by 0 bases; bases with no gene match: 5. This CDR3 spans 16 amino acids. Germline V lookup: CDR1 SGDLS, CDR2 YYNGEE. Here the CDR3 reads CASSVDGTGPTDTQYF. The CDR3 region has the DNA TGTGCCAGCAGCGTAGACGGGACAGGACCCACAGATACGCAGTATTTT.

The J gene is TRBJ1-1, the V gene TRBV30, with D uncertain. CDR3 length equals 12 residues. Germline assignment: CDR1 GTSNPN and CDR2 SVGIG (reference sequence). V was shortened by 4 bases and J by 1 base, with 7 bases between the two germline ends. CDR3 nucleotide sequence: TGTGCCTGGAATGAGGAGAACACTGAAGCTTTCTTT. As protein: CAWNEENTEAFF.

The gene calls are TRBV9 and TRBJ2-1, with a weak D call TRBD2 (6 bases). V was shortened by 5 bases and J by 5 bases, with 17 bases between the two germline ends. The CDR3 has 15 amino acids. Germline V gene sequence: CDR1 SGDLS, CDR2 YYNGEE. CDR3 coding DNA: TGTGCCAGCAGTCGGGCGGGACGGAATAACAATGAGCAGTTCTTC. This codes for CASSRAGRNNNEQFF.

The chain recombines TRBV30 with TRBJ1-5; D ambiguous. CDR3 length: 13 amino acids. Germline V lookup: CDR1 GTSNPN, CDR2 SVGIG (reference sequence). V was clipped by 2 bases and J by 5 bases, with 10 bases between them. CDR3 nucleotide sequence: TGTGCCTGGAGTCCGGGCCTGGATCAGCCCCAGCATTTT. This codes for CAWSPGLDQPQHF.

The CDR3 DNA reads as TGTGCCTCTCAGCGGGGGGGCCACAATGAGCAGTTCTTC. Translation gives CASQRGGHNEQFF. The chain recombines TRBV30 with TRBJ2-1, with 10 positions matching TRBD2. Germline V gene data show CDR1 as GTSNPN and CDR2 as SVGIG (reference sequence). The CDR3 consists of 13 residues. Trimming took 7 bases from V and 5 from J; bases not matched to a gene: 5.

The chain links TRBV7-6 to TRBJ2-7; 12 positions match TRBD2. Germline CDR1 is SGHVS and CDR2 is FNYEAQ. The CDR3 covers 16 residues. The junction had 5 bases not matched to a gene; V was cut back by 3 bases and J by 2 bases. The CDR3 spells CASSLATSGGTYEQYF. CDR3 sequence (DNA): TGTGCCAGCAGCTTGGCGACTAGCGGGGGAACCTACGAGCAGTACTTC.